This T cell receptor beta chain was sequenced in a study of Ad26.COV2.S vaccination and SARS-CoV-2 variants. Profiling relied on immunoSEQ multiplex PCR, and the TCRdb table lists in-frame clones only, not all of them. This table has 300,000 to 400,000 clones, around 90% appearing once. This TCR derives from a human donor who had recovered from COVID-19. This sample comprised peripheral blood, obtained after recovery from COVID-19.

CDR3 in amino acids: CASSVGGQALEKLFF. CDR3 coding DNA: TGTGCCAGCAGCGTAGGGGGACAGGCGCTCGAAAAACTGTTTTTT. The V and J genes are TRBV9 and TRBJ1-4; TRBD1 agrees at 8 bases. The germline V gene encodes CDR1 SGDLS and CDR2 YYNGEE. The CDR3 spans 15 residues. V was clipped by 0 bases and J by 8 bases; unmatched bases: 6.